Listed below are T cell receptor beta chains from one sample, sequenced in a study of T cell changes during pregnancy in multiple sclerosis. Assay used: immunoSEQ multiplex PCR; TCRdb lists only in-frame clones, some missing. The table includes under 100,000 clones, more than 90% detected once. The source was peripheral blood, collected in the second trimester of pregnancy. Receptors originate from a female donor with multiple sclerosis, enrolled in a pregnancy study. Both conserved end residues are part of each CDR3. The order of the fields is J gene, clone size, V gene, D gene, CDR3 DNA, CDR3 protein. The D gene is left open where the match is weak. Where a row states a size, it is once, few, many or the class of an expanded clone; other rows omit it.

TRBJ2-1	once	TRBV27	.	TGTGCCAGCAGTTTATCAGATGTGTACTTCGGGGATGAGCAGTTCTTC	CASSLSDVYFGDEQFF
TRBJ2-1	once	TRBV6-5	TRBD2	TGTGCCAGCACGGTCGGACTAGCGGGGTTCCAGGAGCAGTTCTTC	CASTVGLAGFQEQFF
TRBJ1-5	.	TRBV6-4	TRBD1	TGTGCCAGCAGCCCCCAGGGGGGACGGCAGCCCCAGCATTTT	CASSPQGGRQPQHF
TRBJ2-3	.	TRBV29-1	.	TGCAGCGTTGGAGGCGGACTGGCAGATACGCAGTATTTT	CSVGGGLADTQYF
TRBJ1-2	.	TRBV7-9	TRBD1	TGTGCCAGCAGCTTAGCCGGGACAGGGAACAAAAGAGCTTACACCTTC	CASSLAGTGNKRAYTF
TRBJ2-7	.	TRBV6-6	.	TGTGCCAGCAGTTACTCGCGGGGTAACAACGAGCAGTACTTC	CASSYSRGNNEQYF
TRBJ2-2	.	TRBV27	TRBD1	TGTGCCACCCGGACAGGGGGTACCGGGGAGCTGTTTTTT	CATRTGGTGELFF
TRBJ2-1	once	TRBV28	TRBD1	TGTGCCAGCAGTTTTTCCCGACAGGGGCAGGAGTTCTTC	CASSFSRQGQEFF
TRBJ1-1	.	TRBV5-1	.	TGCGCCAGCAGTTCGGGTCTAACCACGGGGAACACTGAAGCTTTCTTT	CASSSGLTTGNTEAFF
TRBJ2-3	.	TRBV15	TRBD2	TGTGCCACCAGCCCGGGACTAGCGGGAGGGAGGGGACCCACAGATACGCAGTATTTT	CATSPGLAGGRGPTDTQYF
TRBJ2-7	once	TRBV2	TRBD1	TGTGCCAGCAGTGAATGGGGACAGGGGGGCTACGAGCAGTACTTC	CASSEWGQGGYEQYF
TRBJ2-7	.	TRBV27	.	TGTGCCAGCAGTTCGAAAGCTACAGGGGAGGCGTTAGGATACGAGCAGTACTTC	CASSSKATGEALGYEQYF
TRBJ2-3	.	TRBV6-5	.	TGTGCCAGCGGCGGTTCTAGCACAGATACGCAGTATTTT	CASGGSSTDTQYF
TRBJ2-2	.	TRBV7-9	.	TGTGCCAGCAGGGGCAGAGTCACCGGGGAGCTGTTTTTT	CASRGRVTGELFF
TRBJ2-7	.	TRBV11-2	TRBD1	TGTGCCAGCAGCCCCCGGACAGGGGGGTACGAGCAGTACTTC	CASSPRTGGYEQYF
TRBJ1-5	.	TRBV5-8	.	TGTGCCAGCAGCTTGGTCTTAGGCAGGGTTCAGCCCCAGCATTTT	CASSLVLGRVQPQHF
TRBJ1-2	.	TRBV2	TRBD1	TGTGCCAGCAGTCATAATCAGGGGGCCGCCGATGGCTACACCTTC	CASSHNQGAADGYTF
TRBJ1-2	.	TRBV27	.	TGTGCCAGCAGTTTTTTTTCCAGAAACTATGGCTACACCTTC	CASSFFSRNYGYTF
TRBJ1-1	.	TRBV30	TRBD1	TGTGCCTGGAGTGTACACGGGACAGAGGTAGCTTTCTTT	CAWSVHGTEVAFF
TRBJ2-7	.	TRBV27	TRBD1	TGTGCCAGCCGGGACAGGGCATCCTACGAGCAGTACTTC	CASRDRASYEQYF
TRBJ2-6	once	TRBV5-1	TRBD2	TGCGCCAGCAGCAAACTAGCGGGAGGGCTTGGGGCCAACGTCCTGACTTTC	CASSKLAGGLGANVLTF
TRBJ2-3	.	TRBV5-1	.	TGCGCCAGCAGCTTGGCCGGGGGGCTCTCTGGGGATACGCAGTATTTT	CASSLAGGLSGDTQYF
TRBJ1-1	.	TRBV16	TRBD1	TGTGCCAGCAGCCAATCCCCGGACAGGAGGACTGAAGCTTTCTTT	CASSQSPDRRTEAFF
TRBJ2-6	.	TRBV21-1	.	TGTGCCAGCAGCAAATTTGGGACAGGGGGCTTTGGGGCCAACGTCCTGACTTTC	CASSKFGTGGFGANVLTF
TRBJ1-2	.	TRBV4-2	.	TGTGCCAGCAGCCCCCACCGGCAGGGGAACTATGGCTACACCTTC	CASSPHRQGNYGYTF
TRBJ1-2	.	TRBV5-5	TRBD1	TGTGCCAGCAGCGCGCCGGGACAGACTACCTATGGCTACACCTTC	CASSAPGQTTYGYTF
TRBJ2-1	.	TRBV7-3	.	TGTGCCAGCAGCTTAAGTGGGTCAGGGAATGAGCAGTTCTTC	CASSLSGSGNEQFF
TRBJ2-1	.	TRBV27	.	TGTGCCAGCAGTTTTAGTAGGTCGGGGGAATTTGAGCAGTTCTTC	CASSFSRSGEFEQFF
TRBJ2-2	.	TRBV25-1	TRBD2	TGTGCCAGCACCCGGACTAGCGGGAGAGGCGGGAACACCGGGGAGCTGTTTTTT	CASTRTSGRGGNTGELFF
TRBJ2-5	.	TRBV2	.	TGTGCCAGCAGCTTAAAAGAGACCCAGTACTTC	CASSLKETQYF
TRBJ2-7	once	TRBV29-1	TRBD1	TGCAGCGTCCCCTCGGGACAGTCCTACGAGCAGTACTTC	CSVPSGQSYEQYF
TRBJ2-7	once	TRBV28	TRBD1	TGTGCCAGCAGTCCGGGACAGAGGGACGAGCAGTACTTC	CASSPGQRDEQYF
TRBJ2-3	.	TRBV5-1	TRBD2	TGCGCCAGCAGCTTGGCCGGGGACGGGAGGGCCTCCCGTACGCAGTATTTT	CASSLAGDGRASRTQYF
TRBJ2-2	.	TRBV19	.	TGTGCCAGTAAGAGGGACTTCGAAGGCGGGGAGCTGTTTTTT	CASKRDFEGGELFF
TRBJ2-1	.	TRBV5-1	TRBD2	TGCGCCAGCAGCTTGGCTTACCGAAGGGCTAGCGGGAGGGCCTTATTACACAATGAGCAGTTCTTC	CASSLAYRRASGRALLHNEQFF
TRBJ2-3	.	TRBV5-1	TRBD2	TGCGCCAGCAGCTTGCTGACTAGCGGGAGCGCAGATACGCAGTATTTT	CASSLLTSGSADTQYF
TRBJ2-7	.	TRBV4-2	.	TGTGCCAGCAGCCAAGAGACAGGAGCCCCCTACGAGCAGTACTTC	CASSQETGAPYEQYF
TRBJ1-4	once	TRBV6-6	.	TGTGCCAGCAGTTACGGGCGCGAAAAACTGTTTTTT	CASSYGREKLFF
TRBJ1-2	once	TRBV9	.	TGTGCCAGCAGCGGTGGCGGTGAGGACAGCTATGGCTACACCTTC	CASSGGGEDSYGYTF
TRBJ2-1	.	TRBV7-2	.	TGTGCCAGCAGCTTACGGAGAGGGCCTACCTACAATGAGCAGTTCTTC	CASSLRRGPTYNEQFF
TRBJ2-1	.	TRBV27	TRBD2	TGTGCCAGCAGTTTATCACTAGCGGGGTACAATGAGCAGTTCTTC	CASSLSLAGYNEQFF
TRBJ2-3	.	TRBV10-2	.	TGCGCCAGCAGTGAGTCGATAGCTCCCACAGATACGCAGTATTTT	CASSESIAPTDTQYF
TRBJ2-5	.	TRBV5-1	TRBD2	TGCGCCAGCAGCTTCAGGACTAGCGGGAGATCCCAAGAGACCCAGTACTTC	CASSFRTSGRSQETQYF
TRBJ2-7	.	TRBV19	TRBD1	TGTGCCAGTAGTATAGACCACGACAGGGGGCGGAACTCCTACGAGCAGTACTTC	CASSIDHDRGRNSYEQYF
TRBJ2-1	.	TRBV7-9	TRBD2	TGTGCCAGCCGGCTAGCGGGAGGTCTTAATGAGCAGTTCTTC	CASRLAGGLNEQFF